This entry describes one TCR beta chain. Its antigen remains unknown. The data derive from a study of beta chain features in type 1 diabetes. What was sequenced were expressed TCRB transcripts, since all of the isolated RNA had been reverse transcribed. The protocol was immunoSEQ multiplex PCR, while the TCRdb copy is restricted to in-frame clones and leaves out a portion. The sample records some 250,000 clones, less than 35% being singletons. Sorting produced populations that all topped 98% purity. Trimming shortened V by 0 bases and J by 4 bases, and 7 bases separated the two germline ends. Germline V gene data show CDR1 as SGHNT and CDR2 as YYREEE (reference sequence). This CDR3 region has 13 residues. Study observations and caveats: Moderately but significantly shorter TCRB CDR3s were found in Type 1 diabetes patients in all four CD4+ subsets. Healthy donors had naive, central memory and Treg TCRB repertoires that appeared less similar than those seen among patients.

This chain links TRBV5-4 with TRBJ1-2, with unresolved D. This receptor was identified in a man aged 25-40 years in good health. Specimen: central memory CD4+ T cells from blood. The CDR3 is CASSLDWSYGYTF. The CDR3 DNA sequence: TGTGCCAGCAGCTTGGACTGGAGCTATGGCTACACCTTC. Together with reference TRBV5-4 and TRBJ1-2, the CDR3 gives the full variable domain: ETGVTQSPTHLIKTRGQQVTLRCSSQSGHNTVSWYQQALGQGPQFIFQYYREEENGRGNFPPRFSGLQFPNYSSELNVNALELDDSALYLCASSLDWSYGYTFGSGTRLTVV.